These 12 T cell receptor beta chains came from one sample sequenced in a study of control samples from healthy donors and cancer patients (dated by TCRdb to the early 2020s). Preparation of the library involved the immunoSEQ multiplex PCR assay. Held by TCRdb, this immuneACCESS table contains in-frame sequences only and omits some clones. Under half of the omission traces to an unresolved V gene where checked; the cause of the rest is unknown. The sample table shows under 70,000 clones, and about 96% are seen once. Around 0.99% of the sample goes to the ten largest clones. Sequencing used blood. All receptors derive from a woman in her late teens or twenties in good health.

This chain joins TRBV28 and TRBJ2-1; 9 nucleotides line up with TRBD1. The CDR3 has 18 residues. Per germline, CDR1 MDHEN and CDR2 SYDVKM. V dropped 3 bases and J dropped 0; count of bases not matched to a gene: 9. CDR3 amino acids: CASSFLHRGPFSYNEQFF. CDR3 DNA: TGTGCCAGCAGTTTCCTCCACAGGGGGCCCTTCTCCTACAATGAGCAGTTCTTC.

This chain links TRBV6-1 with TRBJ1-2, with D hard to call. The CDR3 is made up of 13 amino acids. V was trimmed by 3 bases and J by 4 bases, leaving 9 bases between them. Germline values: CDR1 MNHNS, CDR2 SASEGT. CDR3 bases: TGTGCCAGCAGTGATGGGAGGAGCTATGGCTACACCTTC. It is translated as CASSDGRSYGYTF.

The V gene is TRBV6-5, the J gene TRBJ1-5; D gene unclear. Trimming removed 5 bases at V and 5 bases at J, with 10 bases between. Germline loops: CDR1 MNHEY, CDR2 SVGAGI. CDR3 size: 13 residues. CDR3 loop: CASSPLQYQPQHF. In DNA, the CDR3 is TGTGCCAGCAGTCCCCTACAGTATCAGCCCCAGCATTTT.

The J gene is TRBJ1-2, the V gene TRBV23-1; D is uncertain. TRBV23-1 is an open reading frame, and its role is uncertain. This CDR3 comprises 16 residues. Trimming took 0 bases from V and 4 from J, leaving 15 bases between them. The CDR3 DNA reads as TGCGCCAGCAGTCAATCCTACAAGCGGAGGAGCTATGGCTACACCTTC. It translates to CASSQSYKRRSYGYTF.

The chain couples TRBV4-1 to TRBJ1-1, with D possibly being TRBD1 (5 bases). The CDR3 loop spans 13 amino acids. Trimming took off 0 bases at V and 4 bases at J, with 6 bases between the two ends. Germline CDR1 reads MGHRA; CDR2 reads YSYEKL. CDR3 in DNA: TGCGCCAGCAGCCAAGAAGACAGCACTGAAGCTTTCTTT. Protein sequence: CASSQEDSTEAFF.

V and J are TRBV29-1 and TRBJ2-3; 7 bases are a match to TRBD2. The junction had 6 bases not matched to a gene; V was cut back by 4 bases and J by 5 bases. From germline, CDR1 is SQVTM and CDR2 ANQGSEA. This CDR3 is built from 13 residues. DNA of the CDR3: TGCAGCGTTGTGGGGGGGACGGTAGATACGCAGTATTTT. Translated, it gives CSVVGGTVDTQYF.

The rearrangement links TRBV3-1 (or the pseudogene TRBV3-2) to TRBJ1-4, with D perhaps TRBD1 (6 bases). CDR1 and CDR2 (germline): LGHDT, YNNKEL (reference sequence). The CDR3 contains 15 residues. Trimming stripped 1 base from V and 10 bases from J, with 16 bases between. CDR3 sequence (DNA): TGTGCCAGCAGCCAAGGGGGGGGCCACGTCGGAAAACTGTTTTTT. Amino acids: CASSQGGGHVGKLFF.

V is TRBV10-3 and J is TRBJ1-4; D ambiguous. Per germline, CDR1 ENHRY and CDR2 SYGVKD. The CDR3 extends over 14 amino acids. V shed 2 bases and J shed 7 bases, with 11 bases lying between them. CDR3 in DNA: TGTGCCATCAGTGAGAGTGGGCTGGGTGAAAAACTGTTTTTT. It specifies CAISESGLGEKLFF.

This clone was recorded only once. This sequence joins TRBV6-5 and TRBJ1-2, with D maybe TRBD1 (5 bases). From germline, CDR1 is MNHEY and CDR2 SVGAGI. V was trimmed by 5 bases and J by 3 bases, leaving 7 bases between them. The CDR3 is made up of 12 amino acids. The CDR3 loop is CASSTGHYGYTF. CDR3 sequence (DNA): TGTGCCAGCAGTACAGGTCACTATGGCTACACCTTC.

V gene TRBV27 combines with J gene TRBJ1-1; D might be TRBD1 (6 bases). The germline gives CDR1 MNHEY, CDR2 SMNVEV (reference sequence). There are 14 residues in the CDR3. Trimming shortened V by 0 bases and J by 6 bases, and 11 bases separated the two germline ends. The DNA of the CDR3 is TGTGCCAGCAGTTTATCAGCAGGGGCGGCTGAAGCTTTCTTT. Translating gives CASSLSAGAAEAFF.

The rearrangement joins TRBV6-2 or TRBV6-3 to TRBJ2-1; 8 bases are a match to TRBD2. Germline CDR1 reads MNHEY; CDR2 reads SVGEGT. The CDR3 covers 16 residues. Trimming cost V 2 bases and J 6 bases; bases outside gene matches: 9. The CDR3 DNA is TGTGCCAGCAGTTACGAGGGGGGACTAGATCGCAATGAGCAGTTCTTC. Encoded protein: CASSYEGGLDRNEQFF.

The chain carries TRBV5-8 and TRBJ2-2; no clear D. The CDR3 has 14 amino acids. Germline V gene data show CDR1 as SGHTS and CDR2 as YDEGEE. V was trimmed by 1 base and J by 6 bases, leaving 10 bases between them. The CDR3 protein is CASSLSTPAGELFF. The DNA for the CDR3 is TGTGCCAGCAGCTTGTCTACCCCCGCCGGGGAGCTGTTTTTT.